This T cell receptor beta chain was sequenced during a study of blood T cells in healthy people across ages. The sample holds a few counts of this clonotype. The antigen is not known. Overall study results and limits: The recorded TCR beta diversity per million T cells decreased in a roughly linear manner with age.

The second PCR ran about 6 to 12 cycles with a sample-barcoded 5' primer and J-beta primers. One entry per CDR3 protein, called by TCRdb with MiXCR from the 5' RACE reads. Here the sample spans 1 million or so distinct CDR3 sequences, almost 25% being singletons. The CDR3 has 16 residues. CDR1 LGHNA and CDR2 YSLEER come from the germline V gene. Germline trimming cut 2 bases from V and 0 bases from J; bases unmatched to any gene: 0. The data also belong to a second study, concerning T cells of mothers and their children. This second report adds: Clones that were microchimeric and persistent were not detected among T cells.

The chain carries TRBV4-3 and TRBJ2-6; 8 bases are a match to TRBD2. The receptor was derived from a girl aged 2-10 years in good health. Sequencing was done on a sample of blood. The CDR3: CASSQREGSGANVLTF. The CDR3 coding sequence is TGCGCCAGCAGCCAACGGGAGGGCTCTGGGGCCAACGTCCTGACTTTC.